These 10 T cell receptor beta chains came from one sample sequenced in a study of blood T cell repertoires in COVID-19. Libraries were prepared by immunoSEQ multiplex PCR; TCRdb keeps only in-frame clonotypes and omits some of them. The sample gives 250,000 or so clones, about nine tenths of which show up once; about 3% is in the top ten. Sequencing was done on a sample of peripheral blood. All receptors derive from a woman in her 30s with active or convalescent COVID-19.

The V and J genes are TRBV6-2 or TRBV6-3 and TRBJ1-1; D is ambiguous. Between the trimmed V and J ends, which lost 6 bases and 3 bases, there was a span of 5 bases. Per germline, CDR1 MNHEY and CDR2 SVGEGT. The CDR3 loop spans 11 amino acids. CDR3 sequence reads: CASSSYTEAFF. CDR3 DNA sequence: TGTGCCAGCAGCTCATACACTGAAGCTTTCTTT.

The chain joins TRBV3-1 (or the pseudogene TRBV3-2) to TRBJ1-1, with TRBD1 matching over 8 bases. The V gene end was trimmed by 0 bases and the J gene end by 14 bases; junction bases not matched to a gene: 5. Germline V gene sequence: CDR1 LGHDT, CDR2 YNNKEL (reference sequence). This CDR3 is 12 amino acids long. CDR3 nucleotide sequence: TGTGCCAGCAGCCAAGACAGGAGACAGGGGTTCTTT. It specifies CASSQDRRQGFF.

This sequence joins TRBV9 and TRBJ2-5; 8 positions agree with TRBD1. V lost 1 base to trimming and J lost 5 bases; unmatched junction nucleotides: 7. CDR3 length equals 15 residues. Germline lookup yields CDR1 SGDLS and CDR2 YYNGEE. The CDR3, as DNA: TGTGCCAGCAGCGTAAATACAGGGGGATCTGAGACCCAGTACTTC. Encoded protein: CASSVNTGGSETQYF.

This chain uses TRBV19 with TRBJ1-1; no clear D. The CDR3 loop spans 14 amino acids. In germline, CDR1 is LNHDA, CDR2 SQIVND (reference sequence). Trimming took off 3 bases at V and 4 bases at J, with 12 bases between the two ends. The CDR3 sequence: CASSMARSGTEAFF. DNA of the CDR3: TGTGCCAGTAGTATGGCCAGGAGCGGCACTGAAGCTTTCTTT.

The chain uses TRBV19 and TRBJ1-5; the match to TRBD1 covers 7 bases. The CDR3 is 14 amino acids. After removal of 5 bases from V and 6 bases from J, the junction contained 7 bases not matched to a gene. CDR1 is LNHDA, CDR2 SQIVND, per germline (reference sequence). The chain's CDR3 is CASSVGGAFQPQHF. CDR3 DNA sequence: TGTGCCAGTAGTGTAGGGGGCGCTTTTCAGCCCCAGCATTTT.

There are a few counts of this clone. The V and J genes are TRBV7-2 and TRBJ1-2; TRBD1 agrees at 9 bases. Germline V gene lookup returns CDR1 SGHTA and CDR2 FQGNSA. This CDR3 comprises 13 residues. V was clipped by 5 bases and J by 6 bases; unmatched bases: 4. CDR3: CASSTGQGNGYTF. The CDR3 DNA sequence: TGTGCCAGCAGCACCGGACAGGGGAATGGCTACACCTTC.

The chain has TRBV10-3 and TRBJ2-3; the D gene is possibly TRBD2 (7 bases). Trimming took 0 bases from V and 6 from J, leaving 16 bases between them. The CDR3 sequence is 16 residues long. Germline loops: CDR1 ENHRY, CDR2 SYGVKD. As DNA, the CDR3 is TGTGCCATCAGTGAGTCCGGGGGGCGGTACCTTGATACGCAGTATTTT. Encoded protein: CAISESGGRYLDTQYF.

This clone was seen more than once but under ten times. The V and J genes are TRBV30 and TRBJ1-2; maybe TRBD1 (5 bases). The CDR3 covers 13 residues. Trimming cost V 3 bases and J 8 bases, with 16 bases left between them. Looked up from germline, CDR1 is GTSNPN and CDR2 is SVGIG (reference sequence). CDR3 DNA: TGTGCCTGGAGCCTCTCCCACAGGACGGGCTACACCTTC. Translated, it gives CAWSLSHRTGYTF. The variable domain in full, completed from reference TRBV30 and TRBJ1-2, reads SQTIHQWPATLVQPVGSPLSLECTVEGTSNPNLYWYRQAAGRGLQLLFYSVGIGQISSEVPQNLSASRPQDRQFILSSKKLLLSDSGFYLCAWSLSHRTGYTFGSGTRLTVV.

The chain combines TRBV4-1 with TRBJ2-7; 10 positions match TRBD1. The CDR3 has 17 amino acids. Germline V gives CDR1 MGHRA, CDR2 YSYEKL. The trim removed 5 bases at V and 7 bases at J, leaving 17 bases unmatched. Here the CDR3 reads CASSSTLLDRGMGEQYF. In DNA form, the CDR3 reads TGCGCCAGCAGCTCCACGCTGCTGGACAGGGGGATGGGGGAGCAGTACTTC.

This chain links TRBV6-2 or TRBV6-3 with TRBJ2-7, with no clear D. The V end was cut by 6 bases, the J end by 4 bases, with 10 bases between. Germline CDR1 and CDR2: MNHEY and SVGEGT. The CDR3 is made up of 12 amino acids. The CDR3 DNA follows: TGTGCCAGCAGCGCGACTTGGTACGAGCAGTACTTC. Translated: CASSATWYEQYF.